These T cell receptor beta chains were read from a single sample in a study of CD8 T cells in Susac syndrome. TCRdb fed the immunoSEQ multiplex PCR reads into MiXCR, producing one record per CDR3 protein. The data contain about 240,000 distinct CDR3 sequences, 90% to 97% of them singletons. Sequenced: CD4+ T cells from PBMCs. The source of these receptors is a human donor with Susac syndrome. Both conserved end residues are part of each CDR3. D genes are given only for firm matches. Some rows mark clone size as missing; the rest say once, few, many or name a class of expanded clone.

CDR3: CASSPDNSGNTIYF; DNA: TGTGCCAGCAGCCCCGATAACTCTGGAAACACCATATATTTT; D: .; V: TRBV3-1; J: TRBJ1-3; size: .
CDR3: CSTPKTALNTEAFF; DNA: TGCAGCACACCAAAGACAGCGCTGAACACTGAAGCTTTCTTT; D: .; V: TRBV29-1; J: TRBJ1-1; size: once
CDR3: CASSLQDNTEAFF; DNA: TGCGCCAGCAGCCTACAGGATAACACTGAAGCTTTCTTT; D: .; V: TRBV23-1; J: TRBJ1-1; size: .
CDR3: CASSQEPGQGGTF; DNA: TGTGCCAGCAGCCAAGAGCCGGGACAGGGAGGCACCTTC; D: TRBD1; V: TRBV3-1; J: TRBJ1-2; size: .
CDR3: CASRLSGGRAEAFF; DNA: TGTGCCAGCAGACTCTCAGGGGGCAGGGCTGAAGCTTTCTTT; D: TRBD1; V: TRBV12-3/TRBV12-4; J: TRBJ1-1; size: .
CDR3: CASTPGQGVETQYF; DNA: TGTGCCAGCACCCCCGGACAGGGGGTAGAGACCCAGTACTTC; D: TRBD1; V: TRBV2; J: TRBJ2-5; size: .
CDR3: CASSEPSGANVLTF; DNA: TGTGCCAGCAGTGAACCCTCTGGGGCCAACGTCCTGACTTTC; D: .; V: TRBV25-1; J: TRBJ2-6; size: .
CDR3: CACSNPGLAGAETQYF; DNA: TGTGCCTGCTCAAACCCGGGACTAGCGGGAGCGGAGACCCAGTACTTC; D: TRBD2; V: TRBV30; J: TRBJ2-5; size: .
CDR3: CASSLVLAGTGELFF; DNA: TGCGCCAGCAGCTTGGTACTAGCGGGAACCGGGGAGCTGTTTTTT; D: TRBD2; V: TRBV5-1; J: TRBJ2-2; size: .
CDR3: CASSQMGGGKAFF; DNA: TGTGCCAGCAGCCAAATGGGAGGGGGTAAAGCTTTCTTT; D: .; V: TRBV14; J: TRBJ1-1; size: .
CDR3: CASSLPGTSGIIF; DNA: TGTGCCAGCAGCTTGCCCGGGACTAGCGGGATCATTTTT; D: TRBD2; V: TRBV7-3; J: TRBJ2-3; size: .